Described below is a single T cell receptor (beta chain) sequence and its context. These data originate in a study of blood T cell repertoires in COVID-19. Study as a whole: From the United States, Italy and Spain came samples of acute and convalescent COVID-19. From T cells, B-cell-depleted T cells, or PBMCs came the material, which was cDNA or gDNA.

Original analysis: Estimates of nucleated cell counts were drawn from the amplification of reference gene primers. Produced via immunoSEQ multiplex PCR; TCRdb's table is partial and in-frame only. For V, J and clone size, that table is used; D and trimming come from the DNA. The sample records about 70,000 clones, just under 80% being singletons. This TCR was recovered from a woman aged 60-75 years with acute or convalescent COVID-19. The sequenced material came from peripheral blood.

CDR3 region: CASSPPGQGNTGELFF. The CDR3 coding sequence is TGCGCCAGCAGCCCCCCGGGACAGGGCAACACCGGGGAGCTGTTTTTT. The chain carries TRBV4-3 and TRBJ2-2, with 9 bases fitting TRBD1. Germline assignment: CDR1 LGHNA and CDR2 YSLEER. The CDR3 is 16 residues long. V lost 4 bases, J lost 2 bases, and 5 bases stayed unmatched.